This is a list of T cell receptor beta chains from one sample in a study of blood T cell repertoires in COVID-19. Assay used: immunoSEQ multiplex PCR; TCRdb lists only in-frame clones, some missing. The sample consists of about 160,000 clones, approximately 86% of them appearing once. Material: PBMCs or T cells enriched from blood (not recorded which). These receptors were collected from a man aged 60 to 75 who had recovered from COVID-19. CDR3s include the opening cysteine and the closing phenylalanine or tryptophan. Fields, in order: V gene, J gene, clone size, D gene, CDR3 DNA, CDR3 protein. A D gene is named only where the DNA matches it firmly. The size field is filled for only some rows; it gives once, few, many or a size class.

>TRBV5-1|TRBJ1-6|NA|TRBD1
TGCGCCAGCAGCTTCCCCTTATCGGACAGGGGGCGGGATTCACCCCTCCACTTT
CASSFPLSDRGRDSPLHF
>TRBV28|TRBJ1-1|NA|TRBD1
TGTGCCAGCAGCCCTGCTCGGACAGGCGGTAGTGTGGCTTTCTTT
CASSPARTGGSVAFF
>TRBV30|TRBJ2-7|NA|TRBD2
TGTGCCTGGAGGGGACTAACCTACGAGCAGTACTTC
CAWRGLTYEQYF
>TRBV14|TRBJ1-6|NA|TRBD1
TGTGCCAGCAGCCGGACCTTAGACAGGGGTTCACCCCTCCACTTT
CASSRTLDRGSPLHF
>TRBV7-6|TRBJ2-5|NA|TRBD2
TGTGCCAGCAGCTTAAGCGGGGGGAAGACCCAGTACTTC
CASSLSGGKTQYF
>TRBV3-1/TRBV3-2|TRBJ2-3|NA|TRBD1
TGTGCCAGCAGCCCGACAGGGGCTAGCACAGATACGCAGTATTTT
CASSPTGASTDTQYF
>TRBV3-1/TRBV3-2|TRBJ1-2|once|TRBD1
TGTGCCAGCAGCCAAGATGGTGGGACAGGGGTTCGCACCTTC
CASSQDGGTGVRTF
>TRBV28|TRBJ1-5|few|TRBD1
TGTGCCAGCAAAGGGACAGGGAATTTCCAGCCCCAGCATTTT
CASKGTGNFQPQHF
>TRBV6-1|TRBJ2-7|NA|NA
TGTGCCAGCAGTGAAGGCGGGGCTTACTACGAGCAGTACTTC
CASSEGGAYYEQYF
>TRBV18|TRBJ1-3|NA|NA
TGTGCCAGCTCACCATTGGCGGCTGGAAACACCATATATTTT
CASSPLAAGNTIYF
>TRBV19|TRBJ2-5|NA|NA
TGTGCCAGTAGTATTAGAGGACATACCCAAGAGACCCAGTACTTC
CASSIRGHTQETQYF
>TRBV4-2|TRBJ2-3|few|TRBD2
TGTGCCAGCAGCCACCAGCGGGAGATGGGGTATAATACGCAGTATTTT
CASSHQREMGYNTQYF
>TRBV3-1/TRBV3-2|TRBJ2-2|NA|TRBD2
TGTGCCAGCAGCCAAGACTTTCTAGCGGGGGGACCGAACACCGGGGAGCTGTTTTTT
CASSQDFLAGGPNTGELFF
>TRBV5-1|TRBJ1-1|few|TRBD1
TGCGCCAGCAGCTTGTCCCAGGGGGCTGGTGAAGCTTTCTTT
CASSLSQGAGEAFF
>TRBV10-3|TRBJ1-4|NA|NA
TGTGCCATCAGTGAGGGTCGGGGAGGGGGTGAAAAACTGTTTTTT
CAISEGRGGGEKLFF
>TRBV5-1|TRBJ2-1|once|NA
TGCGCCAGCAGCTTACGGGAGAGCTCCTACAATGAGCAGTTCTTC
CASSLRESSYNEQFF
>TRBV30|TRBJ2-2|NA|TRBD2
TGTGCCTGGAACCTCGGGGGGACCGGGGAGCTGTTTTTT
CAWNLGGTGELFF
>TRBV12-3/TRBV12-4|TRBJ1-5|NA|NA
TGTGCCAGCAGTGTTGGGCTGCGTAGGCCCCAGCATTTT
CASSVGLRRPQHF
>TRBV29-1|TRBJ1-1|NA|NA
TGCAGCGTTGAGGTGGGCAGGGTCTACACTGAAGCTTTCTTT
CSVEVGRVYTEAFF
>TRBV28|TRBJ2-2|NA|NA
TGTGCCAGCACCCAAGGGGGTTACAGGGAGCTGTTTTTT
CASTQGGYRELFF
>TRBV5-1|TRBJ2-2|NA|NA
TGCGCCAGCAGCTTGGCCCGGGACAAGAACACCGGGGAGCTGTTTTTT
CASSLARDKNTGELFF
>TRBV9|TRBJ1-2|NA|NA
TGTGCCAGCAGCGTAGTGGCAGGGCACTATGGCTACACCTTC
CASSVVAGHYGYTF
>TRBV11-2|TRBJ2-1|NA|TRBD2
TGTGCCAGCAGCTTAGGCCGCCGAGGGAGCGGGGTATACAATGAGCAGTTCTTC
CASSLGRRGSGVYNEQFF
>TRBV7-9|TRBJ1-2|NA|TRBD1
TGTGCCAGCAGCAAGAGCACGACGGACAGGGGGGCGTGGGGCTACACCTTC
CASSKSTTDRGAWGYTF
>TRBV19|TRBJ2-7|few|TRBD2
TGTGCCAGTAGTATAGAAGGGCTAGCGGGAGCTGGAGAGCAGTACTTC
CASSIEGLAGAGEQYF
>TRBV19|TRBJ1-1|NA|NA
TGTGCCAGTAGTCCACAGGGAAGGAGGACTGAAGCTTTCTTT
CASSPQGRRTEAFF
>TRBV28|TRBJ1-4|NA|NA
TGTGCCAGCAGTTTAGAGGTGTACCGTATTGAAAAACTGTTTTTT
CASSLEVYRIEKLFF
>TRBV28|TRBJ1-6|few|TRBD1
TGTGCCAGCAGGCGACCGAGACAGGGGGACCATTCACCCCTCCACTTT
CASRRPRQGDHSPLHF
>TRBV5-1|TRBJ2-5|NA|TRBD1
TGCGCCAGCAGCTCGACAGGGTGGGAAGAGACCCAGTACTTC
CASSSTGWEETQYF
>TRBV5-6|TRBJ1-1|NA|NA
TGTGCCAGCACCACTGGGCAGGCGAACACTGAAGCTTTCTTT
CASTTGQANTEAFF
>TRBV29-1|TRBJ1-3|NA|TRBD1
TGCAGCGCGCTTGGAAACAGGGGAGACGGAAACACCATATATTTT
CSALGNRGDGNTIYF
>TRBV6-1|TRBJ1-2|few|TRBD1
TGTGCCAGCAGTGAAGCGCTAGGGACAGGAGGCTATGGCTACACCTTC
CASSEALGTGGYGYTF
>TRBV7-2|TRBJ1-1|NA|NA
TGTGCCAGCAGCTTGGAAGGGGTAATGGGAGCTTTCTTT
CASSLEGVMGAFF
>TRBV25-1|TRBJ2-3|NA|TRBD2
TGTGCCAGCAGTGCGGCTAGCGGGGGGTTAGATACGCAGTATTTT
CASSAASGGLDTQYF
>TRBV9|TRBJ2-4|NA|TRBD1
TGTGCCAGCAGCGTAGGGGGACAGAAAAACATTCAGTACTTC
CASSVGGQKNIQYF
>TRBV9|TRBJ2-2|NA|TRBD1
TGTGCCAGCAGCGTCTCAGGACAGGGGGGCGCCGGGGAGCTGTTTTTT
CASSVSGQGGAGELFF
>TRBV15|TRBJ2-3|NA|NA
TGTGCCACCCTACGGGGTGGGGGCACAGATACGCAGTATTTT
CATLRGGGTDTQYF
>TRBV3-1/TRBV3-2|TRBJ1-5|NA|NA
TGTGCCAGCAGCCAAAACCCGGCTGGGCACCCGGAGCCCCAGCATTTT
CASSQNPAGHPEPQHF
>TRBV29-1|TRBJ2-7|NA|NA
TGCAGCGTTACAGGGCTCTGGTACGAGCAGTACTTC
CSVTGLWYEQYF
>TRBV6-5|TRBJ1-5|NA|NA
TGTGCCAGCAACGACGGGGGTTCGTGGCAGCCCCAGCATTTT
CASNDGGSWQPQHF
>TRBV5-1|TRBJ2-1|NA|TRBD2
TGCGCCAGCAGCTTGTTAGTGACTAGCGGGATACGAAACTCCTACAATGAGCAGTTCTTC
CASSLLVTSGIRNSYNEQFF
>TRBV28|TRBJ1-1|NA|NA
TGTGCCAGCAGTCGACCCCCCGAGGATTCTGAAGCTTTCTTT
CASSRPPEDSEAFF
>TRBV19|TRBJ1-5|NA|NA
TGTGCCAGTAGCCTCCACAGGGAAAATCAGCCCCAGCATTTT
CASSLHRENQPQHF
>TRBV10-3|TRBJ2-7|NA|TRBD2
TGTGCCATCAGTGACCCTGGACTAGCGGGAACCGGGGGCGAGCAGTACTTC
CAISDPGLAGTGGEQYF
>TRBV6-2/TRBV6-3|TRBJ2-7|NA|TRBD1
TGTGCCAGCAGCGGACAGGGTTCCTACGAGCAGTACTTC
CASSGQGSYEQYF
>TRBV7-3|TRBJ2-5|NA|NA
TGTGCCAGCAGCTTAAGCGGTCCGGGAGAGACCCAGTACTTC
CASSLSGPGETQYF
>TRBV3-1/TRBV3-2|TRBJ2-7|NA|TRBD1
TGTGCCAGCAGCCAAACGGGACAGGGGTTTTTGAGGGATCAGCAGTACTTC
CASSQTGQGFLRDQQYF
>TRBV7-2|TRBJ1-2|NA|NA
TGTGCCAGCAGCTTAAATCCCCCGGGGGGCTCGGGGTGGGGCTACACCTTC
CASSLNPPGGSGWGYTF
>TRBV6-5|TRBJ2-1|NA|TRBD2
TGTGCCAGCAGTTACGGACTAGCGGGGGAAGACAATGAGCAGTTCTTC
CASSYGLAGEDNEQFF
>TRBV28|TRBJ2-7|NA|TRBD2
TGTGCCAGCACCGGGACTATGGGATCCTACGAGCAGTACTTC
CASTGTMGSYEQYF
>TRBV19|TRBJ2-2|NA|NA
TGTGCCAGTAGAGTAAATGGGGCGGTCGGGGAGCTGTTTTTT
CASRVNGAVGELFF
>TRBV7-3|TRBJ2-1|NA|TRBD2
TGTGCCAGCAGCCCCCGGCGTGGGACTAGCGGGGGCAATGAGCAGTTCTTC
CASSPRRGTSGGNEQFF
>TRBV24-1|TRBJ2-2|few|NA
TGTGCCACCAGGGGAGCCGGGGAGCTGTTTTTT
CATRGAGELFF
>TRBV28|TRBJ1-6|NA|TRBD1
TGTGCCAGCAGGACGGGACAGGGGAGTAATTCACCCCTCCACTTT
CASRTGQGSNSPLHF
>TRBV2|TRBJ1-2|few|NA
TGTGCCAGCAGTCTGATCAGATCTCCTAACTATGGCTACACCTTC
CASSLIRSPNYGYTF
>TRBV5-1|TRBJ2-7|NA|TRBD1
TGCGCCAGCCACCGGGCCCAGGGGGCTTTGTACGAGCAGTACTTC
CASHRAQGALYEQYF
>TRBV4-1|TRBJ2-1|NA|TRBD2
TGCGCCAGCAGCCAAGAAATTACAGAGGGCGGGAGGCAGTTCTTC
CASSQEITEGGRQFF
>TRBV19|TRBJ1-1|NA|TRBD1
TGTGCCAGTAAGCTCAGGACAGGGGTCACTGAAGCTTTCTTT
CASKLRTGVTEAFF
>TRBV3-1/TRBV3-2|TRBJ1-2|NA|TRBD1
TGTGCCAGCAGCCCTGGACAGGGTGACTATGGCTACACCTTC
CASSPGQGDYGYTF